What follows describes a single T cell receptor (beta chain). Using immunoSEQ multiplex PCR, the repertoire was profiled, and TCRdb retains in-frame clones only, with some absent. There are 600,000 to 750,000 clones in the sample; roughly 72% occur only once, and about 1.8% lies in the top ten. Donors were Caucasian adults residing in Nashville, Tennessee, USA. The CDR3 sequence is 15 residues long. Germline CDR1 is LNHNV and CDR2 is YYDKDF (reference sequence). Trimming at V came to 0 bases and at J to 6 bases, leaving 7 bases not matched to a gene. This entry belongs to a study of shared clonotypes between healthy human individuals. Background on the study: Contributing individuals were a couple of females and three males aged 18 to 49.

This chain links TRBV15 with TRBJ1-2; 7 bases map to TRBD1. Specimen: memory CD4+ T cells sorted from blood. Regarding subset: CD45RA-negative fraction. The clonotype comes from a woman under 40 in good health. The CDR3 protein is CATSRERDSWHGYTF. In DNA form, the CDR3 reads TGTGCCACCAGCAGAGAGCGGGACAGCTGGCATGGCTACACCTTC.